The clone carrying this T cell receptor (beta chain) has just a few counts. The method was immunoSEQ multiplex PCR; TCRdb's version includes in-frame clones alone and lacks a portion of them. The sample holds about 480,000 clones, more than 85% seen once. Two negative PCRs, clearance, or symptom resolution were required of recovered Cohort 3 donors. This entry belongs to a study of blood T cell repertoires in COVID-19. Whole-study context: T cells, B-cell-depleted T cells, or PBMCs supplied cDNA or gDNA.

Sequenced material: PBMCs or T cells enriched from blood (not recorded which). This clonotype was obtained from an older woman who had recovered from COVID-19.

CDR3 residues: CASSLAGQGKISNQPQHF. CDR3 bases: TGTGCCAGCAGCTTAGCGGGACAGGGAAAGATCAGCAATCAGCCCCAGCATTTT. The V gene is TRBV7-6, the J gene TRBJ1-5; TRBD1 matches at 9 bases. The CDR3 sequence is 18 residues long. Germline loops: CDR1 SGHVS, CDR2 FNYEAQ. The ends lost 0 bases at V and 1 base at J; junction bases unmatched: 7.